A selection of T cell receptor beta chains follows, all from one sample in a study of response to subunit inactivated influenza vaccine. One entry per CDR3 protein results from TCRdb running MiXCR on the RT-PCR reads. The sample records fewer than 550,000 distinct CDR3 sequences, approximately 24% being singletons. Sample: CD4+ T cells sorted from PBMCs, taken roughly 5 days after vaccination. These receptor sequences come from a man over 45 who received an inactivated influenza vaccine. Each CDR3 is given with its conserved first and last residue. A D gene is named only where the DNA matches it firmly. Rows may omit the clone size; those that give it use once, few, many or a size class.

d_call clone_size j_call v_call cdr3_nt cdr3_aa
TRBD1 NA TRBJ2-7 TRBV25-1 TGTGCCAGCAGTGCAATGGGACAGGGGAGTTCCTACGAGCAGTACTTC CASSAMGQGSSYEQYF
NA few TRBJ2-3 TRBV20-1 TGCAGTGCTAGTTCTAGCGCGGGCTTGACAGATACGCAGTATTTT CSASSSAGLTDTQYF
TRBD2 few TRBJ2-3 TRBV4-2 TGTGCCAGCAGCCCTAGCGGGGGGGCCCTAGATACGCAGTATTTT CASSPSGGALDTQYF
TRBD2 many TRBJ2-1 TRBV3-1 TGTGCCAGCAGCCAAGGGGAGGGCCGTTACAATGAGCAGTTCTTC CASSQGEGRYNEQFF
TRBD2 NA TRBJ2-1 TRBV4-2 TGTGCCAGCAGCCAACCCCCGCGGACTAGCGGGAGGCGTGAGCAGTTCTTC CASSQPPRTSGRREQFF
TRBD2 NA TRBJ2-7 TRBV12-3/TRBV12-4 TGTGCCAGCAGTATTAGCGGGAGGGGGAGCGAGCAGTACTTC CASSISGRGSEQYF
TRBD1 many TRBJ1-5 TRBV6-2/TRBV6-3 TGTGCCAGCAGTTACCCCGTTACAGGGGGGCCCCAGCATTTT CASSYPVTGGPQHF
NA NA TRBJ2-1 TRBV11-2 TGTGCCAGCAGCCCTATGAAGCCGTACAATGAGCAGTTCTTC CASSPMKPYNEQFF
NA few TRBJ2-1 TRBV5-1 TGCGCCAGCAGCAGGGGGGGGGTTTACAATGAGCAGTTCTTC CASSRGGVYNEQFF
NA many TRBJ2-1 TRBV7-2 TGTGCCAGCAGCTTAGTCTCTTACAATGAGCAGTTCTTC CASSLVSYNEQFF
NA NA TRBJ2-6 TRBV2 TGTGCCAGCAGCCCCGGTAGCTCTGGGGCCAACGTCCTGACTTTC CASSPGSSGANVLTF
NA few TRBJ2-5 TRBV6-1 TGTGCCAGCAGTATAGGGGCCCGGCGGTTGGGGACCCAGTACTTC CASSIGARRLGTQYF
NA few TRBJ2-7 TRBV5-1 TGCGCCAGCAGCTTGTTAACAGCCTCCTACGAGCAGTACTTC CASSLLTASYEQYF
NA few TRBJ2-5 TRBV20-1 TGCAGTGTCCCTTCCGGGGAAGAGACCCAGTACTTC CSVPSGEETQYF
NA few TRBJ2-7 TRBV7-8 TGTGCCAGCAGCTTAGCCCCAGCAGGAAAAGGTTACGAGCAGTACTTC CASSLAPAGKGYEQYF
TRBD2 few TRBJ2-5 TRBV24-1 TGTGCCACCACCCCCCAGAAGCGGGACCGAGAGACCCAGTACTTC CATTPQKRDRETQYF
NA few TRBJ2-3 TRBV5-1 TGCGCCAGCAGCAACGACAGAAGCAACACAGATACGCAGTATTTT CASSNDRSNTDTQYF
NA many TRBJ2-1 TRBV7-9 TGTGCCAGCAGCCCCCAGGTCGGTGAGCAGTTCTTC CASSPQVGEQFF
NA NA TRBJ2-3 TRBV9 TGTGCCAGTAGCGACACTCCGGGACTCACAGATACGCAGTATTTT CASSDTPGLTDTQYF
TRBD2 few TRBJ2-1 TRBV29-1 TGCAGCGTGGAGACTAGCGGGAGTAAGAGTGAGCAGTTCTTC CSVETSGSKSEQFF
TRBD1 few TRBJ2-5 TRBV2 TGTGCCAGCAGTGAAGCGATCGGGACAGGGATGGAGACCCAGTACTTC CASSEAIGTGMETQYF
TRBD2 once TRBJ2-7 TRBV20-1 TGCAGTGCTCCTAGCGGGACCTACGAGCAGTACTTC CSAPSGTYEQYF
TRBD1 NA TRBJ2-5 TRBV6-1 TGTGCCAGCAGCCGGGGACAGGCAAACACACAAGAGACCCAGTACTTC CASSRGQANTQETQYF
TRBD1 NA TRBJ2-1 TRBV4-1 TGCGCCAGCAGCCAAGAGGGGACAGGAAACTACAATGAGCAGTTCTTC CASSQEGTGNYNEQFF
NA few TRBJ1-1 TRBV29-1 TGCAGCGTTGAACAAGGGGCAGGGAACACTGAAGCTTTCTTT CSVEQGAGNTEAFF
NA many TRBJ2-1 TRBV20-1 TGCAGTGCCCAGAAGGGAGGAAAGCAGTTCTTC CSAQKGGKQFF
TRBD2 NA TRBJ2-3 TRBV20-1 TGCAGTGCTCCCCCGGCGGGGGGGACAGATACGCAGTATTTT CSAPPAGGTDTQYF
NA NA TRBJ2-2 TRBV5-1 TGCGCCAGCAGCTTAACGGCGGACACCGGGGAGCTGTTTTTT CASSLTADTGELFF
TRBD1 few TRBJ2-5 TRBV18 TGTGCCAGCTCACCCGGGACAGGGATCCAAGAGACCCAGTACTTC CASSPGTGIQETQYF
TRBD2 NA TRBJ2-3 TRBV5-1 TGCGCCAGCAACTGGGGCGGGGGTGGCACAGATACGCAGTATTTT CASNWGGGGTDTQYF
NA few TRBJ1-1 TRBV12-3/TRBV12-4 TGTGCCAGCAGTTGGGCCGGGGAAGACACTGAAGCTTTCTTT CASSWAGEDTEAFF
TRBD1 NA TRBJ2-5 TRBV12-3/TRBV12-4 TGTGCCAGCAGTTTAGGAGGACAGGGACGAGAGACCCAGTACTTC CASSLGGQGRETQYF
TRBD1 many TRBJ2-1 TRBV15 TGTGCCACCAGCCAAGAGGACAGGGAGGTTGACAATGAGCAGTTCTTC CATSQEDREVDNEQFF
NA few TRBJ2-7 TRBV7-8 TGTGCCAGCAGCTTAGGCAGGTTCTCCTACGAGCAGTACTTC CASSLGRFSYEQYF
TRBD2 few TRBJ2-3 TRBV12-3/TRBV12-4 TGTGCCAGCACCTTTAGCGGGAGGATAGATACGCAGTATTTT CASTFSGRIDTQYF
TRBD2 few TRBJ2-3 TRBV12-3/TRBV12-4 TGTGCCAGCAGCCCCGGGACTAGCGGTACGCAGTATTTT CASSPGTSGTQYF
NA NA TRBJ2-5 TRBV5-1 TGCGCCAGCAGCTCCCTTTCGGGGTACCAAGAGACCCAGTACTTC CASSSLSGYQETQYF
NA few TRBJ1-1 TRBV20-1 TGCAGTGCTACCCCGACAGAGGGGTATTGGACTGAAGCTTTCTTT CSATPTEGYWTEAFF
NA NA TRBJ2-6 TRBV5-1 TGCGCCAGCAGTCTTAGAACCTGGGCCAACGTCCTGACTTTC CASSLRTWANVLTF
NA NA TRBJ1-5 TRBV20-1 TGCAGTGATAGCGGGATGCCAGAGCCCCAGCATTTT CSDSGMPEPQHF
NA few TRBJ2-3 TRBV5-6 TGTGCCAGCAGCTTTGATGGCAGGTCGTCCACAGATACGCAGTATTTT CASSFDGRSSTDTQYF
NA few TRBJ1-1 TRBV20-1 TGCAGTGCTAGAGATGGGTCGGCCACTGAAGCTTTCTTT CSARDGSATEAFF
TRBD1 NA TRBJ2-3 TRBV2 TGTGCCAGCAGAGAGACAGGGGGCGCGCGCACAGATACGCAGTATTTT CASRETGGARTDTQYF
NA NA TRBJ2-7 TRBV7-2 TGTGCCAGCAGCTTAGTACATGGGACAGAGCAGTACTTC CASSLVHGTEQYF
NA NA TRBJ2-1 TRBV20-1 TGCAGTGCTAGCCCAGGTCGGAGTGAGCAGTTCTTC CSASPGRSEQFF
NA NA TRBJ2-3 TRBV20-1 TGCAGCGTCCTTATATGGGGCGCAGATACGCAGTATTTT CSVLIWGADTQYF
NA NA TRBJ2-1 TRBV6-2/TRBV6-3 TGTGCCAGCATCCGAGACACAAACAATGAGCAGTTCTTC CASIRDTNNEQFF
TRBD2 NA TRBJ2-1 TRBV29-1 TGCAGCGTTGAAGATTTCGGTGGAGGGAGGGCATTTGAGCAGTTCTTC CSVEDFGGGRAFEQFF
TRBD1 NA TRBJ2-3 TRBV29-1 TGCAGCGTCCGGACAGGGGCAGGGGATACGCAGTATTTT CSVRTGAGDTQYF
NA NA TRBJ1-2 TRBV20-1 TGCAGTGCTAACGCAGGGACCAACTATGGCTACACCTTC CSANAGTNYGYTF
TRBD1 NA TRBJ2-3 TRBV15 TGTGCCACCAGCAGAGATTTCCGACAGGGGTGGTCAGATACGCAGTATTTT CATSRDFRQGWSDTQYF
NA few TRBJ2-1 TRBV20-1 TGCAGTGCTCTCTACAGGTTTACCAGCTCCTACAATGAGCAGTTCTTC CSALYRFTSSYNEQFF
NA NA TRBJ2-7 TRBV6-2/TRBV6-3 TGTGCCAGCAGTCGACTGTTAGGCGAGCAGTACTTC CASSRLLGEQYF
NA many TRBJ2-2 TRBV20-1 TGCAGTGCTGGCACAATTCAAAGGATCGGGGAGCTGTTTTTT CSAGTIQRIGELFF
NA NA TRBJ2-2 TRBV10-3 TGTGCCATCAGTGAGTCGAGTACCGGGGAGCTGTTTTTT CAISESSTGELFF